This T cell receptor (beta chain) originates from a study of immune evolution from preneoplasia to lung adenocarcinoma. Across the study: HLA loss of heterozygosity: less than 9% AIS, about 15% MIA, about 32% ADC, none AAH. Notes on the study in general: Normal lung had highest clonality; later lesions appeared denser, more diverse. Top clone share appeared to fall from AAH through AIS, MIA, adenocarcinoma.

Per the germline V gene, CDR1 is MNHEY and CDR2 is SVGAGI. CDR3 length: 12 residues. The V gene end was trimmed by 5 bases and the J gene end by 7 bases; junction bases not matched to a gene: 4. Points on this clone: Its antigen is not identified.

The table came from immunoSEQ multiplex PCR; TCRdb's copy has only in-frame clones and leaves some out. In the table there are around 6,100 clones, around 77% of which are singletons. Between about 2014 and 2018, patients underwent resection in Japan or China. The genes are TRBV6-5 and TRBJ2-7, with 8 bases lining up with TRBD1. What was sequenced was FFPE lung adenocarcinoma in situ tissue. The sequence derives from a person aged 55-80 years with lung adenocarcinoma. The CDR3 nucleotides read TGTGCCAGCAGTCCGACAGGGGAGGAGCAGTACTTC. This gives the protein CASSPTGEEQYF.